Reported below is one TCR beta chain. This entry is derived from a study of shared clonotypes between healthy human individuals. Donors included only healthy HIV-negative adults lacking recent acute infections or vaccinations. Clones were sequenced by immunoSEQ multiplex PCR, and TCRdb holds only the in-frame ones, with some missing. The sample contains over 2 million clones, 85% to 95% of which appear only once. Germline assignment: CDR1 PRHDT and CDR2 FYEKMQ (reference sequence). V lost 5 bases and J lost 2, with 16 bases in between. There are 15 residues in the CDR3. The clonotype comes from a man between 18 and 35 years old in good health. The sample comprised naive CD4+ T cells sorted from blood. Described subset: CD45RA+ positively selected. This chain joins TRBV13 and TRBJ2-7, with a tentative D call TRBD1 (6 bases). This CDR3 reads CASSMTGAKTYEQYF. CDR3 nucleotides: TGTGCCAGCAGCATGACAGGAGCCAAGACCTACGAGCAGTACTTC.